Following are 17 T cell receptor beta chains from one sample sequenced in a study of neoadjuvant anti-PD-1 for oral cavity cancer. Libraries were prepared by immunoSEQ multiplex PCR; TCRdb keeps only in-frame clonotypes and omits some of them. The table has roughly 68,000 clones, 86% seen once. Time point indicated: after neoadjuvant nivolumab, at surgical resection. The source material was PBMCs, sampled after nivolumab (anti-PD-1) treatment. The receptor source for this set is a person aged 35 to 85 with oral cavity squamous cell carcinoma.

As DNA, the CDR3 is TGCGCCAGCGGTCGGACCTCTCGACAGAGCCATGGCTACACCTTC. Translation gives CASGRTSRQSHGYTF. The genes are TRBV5-1 and TRBJ1-2, with D maybe TRBD1 (5 bases). The germline CDR1 and CDR2 sequences are SGHRS and YFSETQ. CDR3 size: 15 residues. V was trimmed by 7 bases and J by 6 bases, leaving 22 bases between them.

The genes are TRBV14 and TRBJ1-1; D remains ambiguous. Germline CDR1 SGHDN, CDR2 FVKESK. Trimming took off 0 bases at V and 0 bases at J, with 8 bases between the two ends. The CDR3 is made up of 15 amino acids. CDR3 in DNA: TGTGCCAGCAGCCAAGATCTGTTCATGAACACTGAAGCTTTCTTT. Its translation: CASSQDLFMNTEAFF.

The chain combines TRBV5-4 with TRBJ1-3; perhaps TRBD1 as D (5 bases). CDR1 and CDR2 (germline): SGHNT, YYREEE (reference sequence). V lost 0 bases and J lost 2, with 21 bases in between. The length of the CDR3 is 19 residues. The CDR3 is CASSLDGAPAFFPGNTIYF. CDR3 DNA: TGTGCCAGCAGCTTGGATGGGGCTCCTGCGTTCTTCCCTGGAAACACCATATATTTT.

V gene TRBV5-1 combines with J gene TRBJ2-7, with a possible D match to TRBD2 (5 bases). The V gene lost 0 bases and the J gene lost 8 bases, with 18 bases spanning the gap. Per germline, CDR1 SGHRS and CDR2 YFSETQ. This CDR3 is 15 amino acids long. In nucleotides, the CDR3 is TGCGCCAGCAGCTTGGCAGGAACGAGGGAGAGGAAGCAGTACTTC. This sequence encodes CASSLAGTRERKQYF.

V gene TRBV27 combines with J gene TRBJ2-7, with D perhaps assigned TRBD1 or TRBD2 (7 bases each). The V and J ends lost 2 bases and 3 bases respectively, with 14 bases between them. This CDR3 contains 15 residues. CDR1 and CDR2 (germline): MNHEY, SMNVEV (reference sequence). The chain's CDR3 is CASSLRGRGGYEQYF. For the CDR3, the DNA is TGTGCCAGCAGTTTAAGGGGGCGCGGGGGCTACGAGCAGTACTTC.

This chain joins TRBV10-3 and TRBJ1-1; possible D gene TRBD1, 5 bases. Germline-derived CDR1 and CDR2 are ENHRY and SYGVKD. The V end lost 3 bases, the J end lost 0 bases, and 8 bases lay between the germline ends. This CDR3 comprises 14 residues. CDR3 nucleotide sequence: TGTGCCATCAGTGAAGGGACGGTGAACACTGAAGCTTTCTTT. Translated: CAISEGTVNTEAFF.

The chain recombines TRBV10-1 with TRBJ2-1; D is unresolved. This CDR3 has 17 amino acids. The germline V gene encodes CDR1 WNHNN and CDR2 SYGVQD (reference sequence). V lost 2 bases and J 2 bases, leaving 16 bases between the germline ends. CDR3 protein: CASSEPPGLAAYNEQFF. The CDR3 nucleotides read TGCGCCAGCAGTGAGCCCCCCGGGTTGGCGGCCTACAATGAGCAGTTCTTC.

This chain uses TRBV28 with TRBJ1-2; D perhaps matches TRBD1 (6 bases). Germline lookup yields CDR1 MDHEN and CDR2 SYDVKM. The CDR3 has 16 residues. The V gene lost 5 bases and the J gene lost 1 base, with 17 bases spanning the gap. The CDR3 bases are TGTGCCAGCAGTGCGACCAGCTGGGGGCGTAACTATGGCTACACCTTC. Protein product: CASSATSWGRNYGYTF.

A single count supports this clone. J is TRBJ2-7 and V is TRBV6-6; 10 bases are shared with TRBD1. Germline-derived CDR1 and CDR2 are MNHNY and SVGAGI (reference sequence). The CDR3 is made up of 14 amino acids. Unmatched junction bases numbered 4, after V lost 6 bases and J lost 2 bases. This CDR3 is CASRAGTGAYEQYF. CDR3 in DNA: TGTGCCAGCAGGGCCGGGACAGGGGCCTACGAGCAGTACTTC.

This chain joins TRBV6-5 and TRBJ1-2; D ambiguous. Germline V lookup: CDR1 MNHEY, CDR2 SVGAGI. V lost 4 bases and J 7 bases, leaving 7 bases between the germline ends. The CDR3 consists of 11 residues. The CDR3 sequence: CASSSTVGYTF. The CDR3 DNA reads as TGTGCCAGCAGTTCCACTGTTGGCTACACCTTC.

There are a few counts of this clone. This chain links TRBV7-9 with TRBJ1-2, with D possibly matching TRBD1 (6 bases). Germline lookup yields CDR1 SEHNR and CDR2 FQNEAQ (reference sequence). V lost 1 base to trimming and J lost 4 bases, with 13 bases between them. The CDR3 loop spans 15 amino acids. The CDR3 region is CASSLGPGESYGYTF. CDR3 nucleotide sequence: TGTGCCAGCAGCTTAGGCCCAGGGGAAAGCTATGGCTACACCTTC.

CDR3 amino acids: CASSEASYIGELFF. CDR3 nucleotide sequence: TGTGCCAGCAGTGAAGCTTCCTATATCGGGGAGCTGTTTTTT. This rearrangement joins TRBV6-1 to TRBJ2-2; D uncertain. The CDR3 contains 14 residues. Germline loops: CDR1 MNHNS, CDR2 SASEGT. The germline V and J ends were trimmed by 0 bases and 7 bases, with 9 bases remaining between them.

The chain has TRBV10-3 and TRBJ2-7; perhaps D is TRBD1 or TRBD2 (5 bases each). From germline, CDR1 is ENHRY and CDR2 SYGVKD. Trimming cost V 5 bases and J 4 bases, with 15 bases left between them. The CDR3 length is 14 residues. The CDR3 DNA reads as TGTGCCATCAGTTCTTTCGGGGCAAGATACGAGCAGTACTTC. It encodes CAISSFGARYEQYF.

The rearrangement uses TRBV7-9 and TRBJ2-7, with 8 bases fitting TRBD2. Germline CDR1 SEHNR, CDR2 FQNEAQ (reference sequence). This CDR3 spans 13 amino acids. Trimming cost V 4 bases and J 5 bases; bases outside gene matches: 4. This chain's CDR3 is CASSSGRGDEQYF. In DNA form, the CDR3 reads TGTGCCAGCAGCTCGGGGCGGGGGGACGAGCAGTACTTC.

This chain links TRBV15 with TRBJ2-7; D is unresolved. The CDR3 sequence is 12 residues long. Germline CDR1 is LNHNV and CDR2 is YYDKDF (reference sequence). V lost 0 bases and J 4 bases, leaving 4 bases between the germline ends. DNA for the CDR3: TGTGCCACCAGCAGAGATCAATACGAGCAGTACTTC. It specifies CATSRDQYEQYF.

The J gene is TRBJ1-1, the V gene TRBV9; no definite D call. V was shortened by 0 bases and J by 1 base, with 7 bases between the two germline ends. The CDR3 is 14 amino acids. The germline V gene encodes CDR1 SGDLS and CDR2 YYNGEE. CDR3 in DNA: TGTGCCAGCAGCGTAGGTACACAGAACACTGAAGCTTTCTTT. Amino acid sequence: CASSVGTQNTEAFF. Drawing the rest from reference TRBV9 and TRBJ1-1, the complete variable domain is DSGVTQTPKHLITATGQRVTLRCSPRSGDLSVYWYQQSLDQGLQFLIQYYNGEERAKGNILERFSAQQFPDLHSELNLSSLELGDSALYFCASSVGTQNTEAFFGQGTRLTVV.

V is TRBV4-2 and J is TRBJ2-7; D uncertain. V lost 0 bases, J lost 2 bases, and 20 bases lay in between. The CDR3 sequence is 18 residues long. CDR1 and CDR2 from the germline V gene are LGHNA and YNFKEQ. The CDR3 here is CASSQEATRQANPYEQYF. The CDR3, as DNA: TGTGCCAGCAGCCAAGAGGCCACTCGGCAGGCGAATCCCTACGAGCAGTACTTC.